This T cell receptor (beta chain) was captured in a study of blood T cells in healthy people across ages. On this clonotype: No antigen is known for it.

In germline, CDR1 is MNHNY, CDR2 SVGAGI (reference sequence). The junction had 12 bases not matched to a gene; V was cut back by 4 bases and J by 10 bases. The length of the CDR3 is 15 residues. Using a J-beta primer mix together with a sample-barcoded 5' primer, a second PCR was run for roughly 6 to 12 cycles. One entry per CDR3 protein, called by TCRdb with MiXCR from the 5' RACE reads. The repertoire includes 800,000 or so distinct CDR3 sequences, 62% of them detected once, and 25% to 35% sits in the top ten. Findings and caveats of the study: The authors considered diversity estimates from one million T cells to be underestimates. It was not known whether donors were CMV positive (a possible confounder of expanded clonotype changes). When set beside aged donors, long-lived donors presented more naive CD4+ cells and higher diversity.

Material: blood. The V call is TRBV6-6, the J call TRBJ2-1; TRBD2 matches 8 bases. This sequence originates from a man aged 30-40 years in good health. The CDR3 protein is CASSWTSRFSYEQFF. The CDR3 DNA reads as TGTGCCAGCAGTTGGACTAGCCGGTTCTCCTACGAGCAGTTCTTC.